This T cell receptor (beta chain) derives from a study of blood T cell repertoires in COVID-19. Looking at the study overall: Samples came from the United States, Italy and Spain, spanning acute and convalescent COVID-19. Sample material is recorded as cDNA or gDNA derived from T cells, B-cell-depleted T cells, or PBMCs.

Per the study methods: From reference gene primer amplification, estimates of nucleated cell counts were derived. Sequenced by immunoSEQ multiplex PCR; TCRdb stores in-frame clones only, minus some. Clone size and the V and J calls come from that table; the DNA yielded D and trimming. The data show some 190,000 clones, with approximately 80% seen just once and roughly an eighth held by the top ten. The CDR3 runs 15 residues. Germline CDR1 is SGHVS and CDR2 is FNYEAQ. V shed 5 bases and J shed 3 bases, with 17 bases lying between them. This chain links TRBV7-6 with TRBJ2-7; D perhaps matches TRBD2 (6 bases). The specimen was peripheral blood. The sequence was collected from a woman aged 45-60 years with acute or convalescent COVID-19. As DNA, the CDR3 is TGTGCCAGCAGCCCCGTAGCGGATCCCGACTACGAGCAGTACTTC. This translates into CASSPVADPDYEQYF. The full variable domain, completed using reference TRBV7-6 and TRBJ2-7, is GAGVSQSPRYKVTKRGQDVALRCDPISGHVSLYWYRQALGQGPEFLTYFNYEAQQDKSGLPNDRFSAERPEGSISTLTIQRTEQRDSAMYRCASSPVADPDYEQYFGPGTRLTVT.